Listed here is a single TCR beta chain. Its matching antigen is unknown. The data originate from a study of a mutant IDH1 vaccine in newly diagnosed glioma. Across the study: The initiation of vaccination occurred 4-6 weeks after radiotherapy alone, or with temozolomide cycles. Antecedent treatment encompassed radiotherapy, temozolomide, or their combination; the majority received both. In the visit schedule, V12 fell in week 35, while V13 fell in week 47.

Time point here: week 35, safety follow-up. Doses consisted of 300 ug of mutant IDH1 20-mer peptide each, paired with topical imiquimod. Study-level findings and limits: Pseudoprogression appeared independent of alterations in top peripheral clonotypes.

This CDR3 region has 14 residues. The ends were cut back, 5 bases at V and 4 bases at J, with 12 bases in the middle. From germline, CDR1 is SEHNR and CDR2 FQNEAQ (reference sequence). Data came from immunoSEQ multiplex PCR; TCRdb stores just in-frame clones and leaves some out. There are 30,000 or so clones in the sample; approximately 82% occur only once, and 6% to 7.5% lies in the top ten. The sequencing here drew on PBMCs, taken from a glioma patient whose treatment included an IDH1 peptide vaccine. This TCR was recovered from a woman aged 18-29 years with glioma. The chain is built from TRBV7-9 and TRBJ1-5, with D hard to call. The CDR3 region is CASSISGGNQPQHF. In nucleotides, the CDR3 is TGTGCCAGCAGCATTAGTGGCGGGAATCAGCCCCAGCATTTT.